The entry below describes one T cell receptor beta chain. Its specific antigen is unknown. It has no much larger one-base neighbor in the sample; base qualities were not kept. This entry is derived from a study of blood T cell repertoires in COVID-19 (dated by TCRdb to between 2020 and 2021). Broadly, across the study: Samples from collaborators originated in the United States, Italy and Spain and spanned both the acute and convalescent phases of COVID-19. The material from the prospective study consisted of cDNA or gDNA derived from T cells, B-cell-depleted T cells, or PBMCs. Subjects who had been exposed to COVID-19, were actively infected with it, or had recovered from it provided the deeply sampled blood TCRbeta repertoires that made up the dataset. The repertoires were made available in a free public database intended to serve as a resource for research on the immune response to SARS-CoV-2. The samples were drawn from two sources: the first 160 participants of the ongoing ImmuneRACE study, and over 950 subjects contributed by 6 global collaborators. A de-identified subject ID, COVID-19 status, age in years and sex were almost always included in the sample metadata. Where available, HLA class I and class II types were taken from metadata supplied by the sample provider and were not determined by assay-based typing. The study at large found these results: Clinical and demographic metadata were provided uncurated, with the amount varying by source and participant.

Collaborating institutions collected whole blood in K2EDTA tubes following their own protocols. For TCRbeta analysis, collaborators shipped samples as frozen whole blood, isolated PBMCs, or DNA extracted from either of those sample types. TCRbeta CDR3 regions were amplified from genomic DNA using the immunoSEQ Assay, a bias-controlled multiplex PCR. As for how the authors treated the data: Nucleated cell counts per sample were estimated from amplification of reference gene primers within the assay. To quantify the absolute abundance of each unique TCRbeta CDR3 rearrangement, sequence reads were collapsed and filtered. For each sample, productive Simpson clonality was calculated as the square root of Simpson's diversity index across productive rearrangements. Here the immuneACCESS table is served through TCRdb, limited to in-frame sequences with V and J called. Missing clones are a known gap in these copies; in checked studies unresolved V genes cover under half, and the rest lacks a known reason. The V and J calls and clone size are taken from that table; D and trimming were inferred from the DNA. The sample table holds fewer than 75,000 clones, of which just over 85% were seen once. The ten most abundant clones make up about 7% of the sample.

The germline ends are 8 bases apart after V is trimmed by 5 bases and J by 1 base. CDR1 and CDR2 are drawn from the germline V gene (reference sequence): LNHDA, SQIVND. Including the terminal cysteine and phenylalanine, the CDR3 comprises 13 residues. The sequence is cut down to CDR3 DNA, 39 bases in frame from base 1. The rearrangement joined TRBV19 to TRBJ2-5, with TRBD2 tentatively as D gene (5 bases match). The TCR was taken from a man aged 50 to 59 with active COVID-19. The sequenced sample consisted of peripheral blood. The CDR3 sequence is CASSPRGQETQYF. At the DNA level, the sequence is TGTGCCAGTAGTCCCCGGGGCCAAGAGACCCAGTACTTC.